This is a list of T cell receptor beta chains from one sample in a study of shared clonotypes between healthy human individuals. TCRdb keeps only in-frame clones here, not all; method: immunoSEQ multiplex PCR. The sample carries approximately 2.5 million clones, approximately 94% recorded once. The sample comprised naive CD4+ T cells sorted from blood. The receptor set was obtained from a man between 18 and 29 years old in good health. Each CDR3 is given with its conserved first and last residue. A D gene is named only where the DNA matches it firmly. Clone sizes are given selectively: once, few, many, or a class where the clone is expanded.

TRBJ2-1 | 18 | TRBD2 | TRBV5-6 | - | TGTGCCAGCAGCTCGCCGGGACTAGCCATCCTGGTCTACAATGAGCAGTTCTTC | CASSSPGLAILVYNEQFF
TRBJ1-6 | 14 | - | TRBV5-4 | - | TGTGCCAGCAGCTTGGACAGGGATAATTCACCCCTCCACTTT | CASSLDRDNSPLHF
TRBJ1-2 | 15 | - | TRBV25-1 | - | TGTGCCAGCAGTGATTCGGGCAGAGGGGGCTATGGCTACACCTTC | CASSDSGRGGYGYTF
TRBJ1-3 | 15 | - | TRBV6-5 | - | TGTGCCAGCAGCCCGCTGATTAGCTCTGGAAACACCATATATTTT | CASSPLISSGNTIYF
TRBJ2-6 | 16 | - | TRBV28 | - | TGTGCCAGAGAGGGCGGGGGCCTTTCTGGGGCCAACGTCCTGACTTTC | CAREGGGLSGANVLTF
TRBJ2-3 | 17 | TRBD2 | TRBV5-1 | - | TGCGCCAGCAGCTTATTGTCTAGCGGGACCGGCACAGATACGCAGTATTTT | CASSLLSSGTGTDTQYF
TRBJ1-5 | 15 | TRBD1 | TRBV6-6 | - | TGTGCCAGCAGCCTGGCGGGACAGGGTAATCAGCCCCAGCATTTT | CASSLAGQGNQPQHF
TRBJ1-1 | 16 | TRBD1 | TRBV5-1 | - | TGCGCCAGCAGCTTGGCTCAGGGGGCGGGGGCCACTGAAGCTTTCTTT | CASSLAQGAGATEAFF
TRBJ1-2 | 12 | - | TRBV5-1 | few | TGCGCCAGCAGCTTGTGGGGGGCCGGCTACACCTTC | CASSLWGAGYTF
TRBJ1-4 | 11 | - | TRBV20-1 | - | TGCAGTGCTAGAGGAATGGAAAAACTGTTTTTT | CSARGMEKLFF
TRBJ2-5 | 16 | - | TRBV7-2 | - | TGTGCCAGCAGCTTAGCGGGGGAAACAGGTCGTGAGACCCAGTACTTC | CASSLAGETGRETQYF
TRBJ1-1 | 12 | TRBD1 | TRBV29-1 | - | TGCAGCGTTGATGGAACAGGGGCGCGGGCTTTCTTT | CSVDGTGARAFF
TRBJ1-1 | 12 | - | TRBV10-2 | - | TGCGCCAGTGAAAAGGGACCTCGTGAAGCTTTCTTT | CASEKGPREAFF
TRBJ1-2 | 12 | - | TRBV6-1 | - | TGTGCCATATCAGGGTCTAACTATGGCTACACCTTC | CAISGSNYGYTF
TRBJ2-5 | 17 | - | TRBV1 | - | TGCACCAGCAGCCAAGATAGACTAGCGGGGTACCAAGAGACCCAGTACTTC | CTSSQDRLAGYQETQYF
TRBJ1-1 | 15 | TRBD1 | TRBV7-8 | - | TGTGCCAGCAGCACTCGGACAGGGTGGAAAACTGAAGCTTTCTTT | CASSTRTGWKTEAFF
TRBJ1-1 | 13 | - | TRBV6-5 | - | TGTGCCAGCAGTTACGGGGCGTGGACTGAAGCTTTCTTT | CASSYGAWTEAFF
TRBJ2-5 | 16 | TRBD1 | TRBV5-1 | - | TGCGCCAGCAGCCAAGCCCCACAGGGGGCGGGGGAGACCCAGTACTTC | CASSQAPQGAGETQYF
TRBJ2-7 | 16 | - | TRBV18 | - | TGTGCCAGCTCACCACACTCCCCCGACAGCCCCTACGAGCAGTACTTC | CASSPHSPDSPYEQYF
TRBJ2-5 | 16 | TRBD2 | TRBV7-8 | once | TGTGCCATCGGGACTAGCGGGGGGGACGACCAAGAGACCCAGTACTTC | CAIGTSGGDDQETQYF
TRBJ2-7 | 14 | - | TRBV27 | - | TGTGCCAGCAGACTCCGGAGAACGGCAGACGAGCAGTACTTC | CASRLRRTADEQYF
TRBJ2-6 | 15 | - | TRBV29-1 | - | TGCAGCGCAAAAGGGGGGGGCGTTGGGGCCAACGTCCTGACTTTC | CSAKGGGVGANVLTF
TRBJ2-1 | 20 | TRBD1 | TRBV15 | - | TGTGCCACCAGCAGAGAGGGGCAGGGGGTCACCCCAATCTCCTACAATGAGCAGTTCTTC | CATSREGQGVTPISYNEQFF
TRBJ2-5 | 14 | TRBD2 | TRBV5-1 | - | TGCGCCAGCAGCTTAGCGGGGGTGTGGGAGACCCAGTACTTC | CASSLAGVWETQYF
TRBJ2-3 | 17 | - | TRBV7-9 | - | TGTGCCAGCAGCTTATTCGGGGGTACTAGAAGCACAGATACGCAGTATTTT | CASSLFGGTRSTDTQYF
TRBJ1-1 | 15 | - | TRBV18 | - | TGTGCCAGCTCACCACCTGGGACGGCAAACACTGAAGCTTTCTTT | CASSPPGTANTEAFF
TRBJ2-5 | 15 | TRBD2 | TRBV5-1 | - | TGCGCCAGCAGCGTCCTCGGGGGGAAGCAAGAGACCCAGTACTTC | CASSVLGGKQETQYF
TRBJ2-5 | 16 | TRBD2 | TRBV5-1 | - | TGCGCCAGCAGCTTGGCAGCGGGAGGGCCGCAGGAGACCCAGTACTTC | CASSLAAGGPQETQYF
TRBJ2-7 | 15 | - | TRBV30 | - | TGTGCCTGGGGGGGCGGGGGACACCTCTCCTACGAGCAGTACTTC | CAWGGGGHLSYEQYF
TRBJ1-5 | 15 | - | TRBV28 | - | TGTGCCAGCAGTTTATCCGGATATAGCAATCAGCCCCAGCATTTT | CASSLSGYSNQPQHF
TRBJ2-1 | 15 | - | TRBV7-2 | - | TGTGCCAGCAGCTTAGCCTTTGGGACCTACAATGAGCAGTTCTTC | CASSLAFGTYNEQFF
TRBJ1-2 | 15 | TRBD1 | TRBV7-8 | once | TGTGCCAGCAGCGAGCCGGGACAGGGGGACTATGGCTACACCTTC | CASSEPGQGDYGYTF
TRBJ1-5 | 13 | - | TRBV29-1 | - | TGCAGCGTTATTTTAGTAGTTGGTCAGCCCCAGCATTTT | CSVILVVGQPQHF
TRBJ2-5 | 13 | - | TRBV6-1 | - | TGTGCCAGCAGTGGGGCAGGGACAGAGACCCAGTACTTC | CASSGAGTETQYF
TRBJ1-6 | 17 | - | TRBV5-1 | once | TGCGCCAGCAGCCCGAGACAGGCCGAATCATCTAATTCACCCCTCCACTTT | CASSPRQAESSNSPLHF
TRBJ1-2 | 16 | - | TRBV10-3 | - | TGTGCCATCAGTGAGAGGTCGGACGGCTACCGGGAAGGCTACACCTTC | CAISERSDGYREGYTF
TRBJ2-1 | 15 | - | TRBV9 | - | TGTGCCAGCAGCGTAGCGTCTTCCGGGTACAATGAGCAGTTCTTC | CASSVASSGYNEQFF
TRBJ1-6 | 15 | TRBD1 | TRBV2 | - | TGTGCCAGCAGTACCGGGACAGGGATCAATTCACCCCTCCACTTT | CASSTGTGINSPLHF
TRBJ2-7 | 15 | TRBD1 | TRBV7-8 | - | TGTGCCAGCAGCAAATCCCGGGACAGGGCCTACGAGCAGTACTTC | CASSKSRDRAYEQYF
TRBJ2-1 | 11 | - | TRBV28 | - | TGTGCCAGCACCTTTTACAATGAGCAGTTCTTC | CASTFYNEQFF
TRBJ1-1 | 15 | TRBD1 | TRBV28 | - | TGTGCCAGCAGTTCCACAGGGGCCATGAACACTGAAGCTTTCTTT | CASSSTGAMNTEAFF
TRBJ2-3 | 13 | - | TRBV7-2 | - | TGTGCCAGCAGCTTACCACCTCAGGGAGGGCAGTATTTT | CASSLPPQGGQYF
TRBJ1-2 | 13 | - | TRBV7-9 | - | TGTGCCAGCACCCTTAAACCGCTCGGGGGCTACACCTTC | CASTLKPLGGYTF
TRBJ1-2 | 16 | TRBD1 | TRBV5-1 | - | TGCGCCAGCAGCTTAGAAGGGACAGGCGTTAACTATGGCTACACCTTC | CASSLEGTGVNYGYTF
TRBJ2-1 | 16 | TRBD2 | TRBV5-1 | once | TGCGCCAGCAGCTTGGAGGTTAGCGGGGCTTACAATGAGCAGTTCTTC | CASSLEVSGAYNEQFF
TRBJ2-6 | 17 | - | TRBV2 | - | TGTGCCAGCAGTGCGTCCCTCACAGGGTCTGGGGCCAACGTCCTGACTTTC | CASSASLTGSGANVLTF
TRBJ2-7 | 15 | TRBD1 | TRBV6-5 | - | TGTGCCAGCAGTTACTCGCCGGGACAGGGCTACGAGCAGTACTTC | CASSYSPGQGYEQYF
TRBJ2-5 | 17 | TRBD1 | TRBV19 | - | TGTGCCAGTAGTATAAGACAGGGGGCTTTTTTTCAAGAGACCCAGTACTTC | CASSIRQGAFFQETQYF